These 32 T cell receptor beta chains came from one sample sequenced in a study of cytomegalovirus exposure and HLA in healthy donors. The table came from immunoSEQ multiplex PCR; TCRdb's copy has only in-frame clones and leaves some out. The sample holds about 140,000 clones, roughly four fifths seen once. Sample: PBMCs. The source of these receptors is a man between 25 and 39 years old in good health and CMV-seropositive.

This chain uses TRBV5-4 with TRBJ2-5; a possible D gene is TRBD2 (6 bases). V gave up 4 bases and J gave up 3 bases, with 10 bases separating them. The CDR3 is made up of 13 amino acids. Germline lookup yields CDR1 SGHNT and CDR2 YYREEE (reference sequence). The CDR3 bases are TGTGCCAGCAGCCTCGTAGCGGAAGAGACCCAGTACTTC. Its protein product is CASSLVAEETQYF.

About this clone: Distinct nucleotide sequences in the sample also encode this CDR3. The chain's CDR3 is CASSYSGTGGEKLFF. Written as DNA, the CDR3 is TGTGCCAGCAGTTACTCCGGGACAGGGGGCGAAAAACTGTTTTTT. The chain links TRBV6-5 to TRBJ1-4; the match to TRBD1 covers 12 bases. CDR3 length: 15 amino acids. Germline V gives CDR1 MNHEY, CDR2 SVGAGI. The J segment lost 8 bases and the V segment lost 0 bases, leaving 1 base of the junction unmatched.

The chain recombines TRBV11-2 with TRBJ2-7, with 9 bases aligning to TRBD2. V gave up 5 bases and J gave up 3 bases; unmatched junction bases: 8. The CDR3 has 15 amino acids. Germline CDR1 and CDR2: SGHAT and FQNNGV. The CDR3 bases are TGTGCCAGCAGCCCTCTAGCGGGGAACAACTACGAGCAGTACTTC. It is translated as CASSPLAGNNYEQYF.

V is TRBV19 and J is TRBJ2-7, with 7 bases aligning to TRBD1. The CDR3 is 15 residues long. The germline gives CDR1 LNHDA, CDR2 SQIVND (reference sequence). The V and J ends lost 3 bases and 2 bases, in that order; junction bases with no gene match: 7. CDR3 region: CASSMPGQKPYEQYF. CDR3 nucleotides: TGTGCCAGTAGTATGCCGGGACAGAAACCCTACGAGCAGTACTTC.

The V gene is TRBV6-1, the J gene TRBJ2-1, with 8 bases identical to TRBD1. Germline V gene sequence: CDR1 MNHNS, CDR2 SASEGT. V shed 4 bases, J shed 4 bases, and the junction held 3 bases outside the gene matches. The CDR3 spans 14 residues. The DNA of the CDR3 is TGTGCCAGCAGTGGACAGGGGTTTTACAATGAGCAGTTCTTC. This sequence encodes CASSGQGFYNEQFF.

About this clone itself: Within the sample, other DNA sequences also encode this same CDR3. The V call is TRBV9, the J call TRBJ1-1; D may be TRBD1 (5 bases). V lost 4 bases to trimming and J lost 5 bases, with 12 bases between them. CDR1 SGDLS and CDR2 YYNGEE come from the germline V gene. The CDR3 runs to 13 residues. The DNA for the CDR3 is TGTGCCAGCAGCAGGGGTGACGGGACTGAAGCTTTCTTT. Translated, it gives CASSRGDGTEAFF.

The rearrangement uses TRBV12-5 and TRBJ2-7; D may be TRBD2 (7 bases). Trimming shortened V by 3 bases and J by 7 bases, and 13 bases separated the two germline ends. The germline CDR1 and CDR2 sequences are LGHNT and FRNRAP. This CDR3 has 13 residues. The DNA of the CDR3 is TGTGCTAGTGGTTTCCGGGGGGCGGATGAGCAGTACTTC. Residues: CASGFRGADEQYF.

V and J are TRBV11-2 and TRBJ2-3, with D possibly TRBD1 on 6 matching bases. Germline V CDR1 and CDR2: SGHAT, FQNNGV. Trimming left V 6 bases short and J 6 bases short, with 16 bases between. The CDR3 consists of 14 residues. The CDR3 loop reads CASSPRAQGDTQYF. The CDR3 DNA is TGTGCCAGCAGTCCCCGCGCCCAGGGGGATACGCAGTATTTT. The entire variable domain, with the rest obtained from reference TRBV11-2 and TRBJ2-3, is as follows: EAGVAQSPRYKIIEKRQSVAFWCNPISGHATLYWYQQILGQGPKLLIQFQNNGVVDDSQLPKDRFSAERLKGVDSTLKIQPAKLEDSAVYLCASSPRAQGDTQYFGPGTRLTVL.

V and J are TRBV9 and TRBJ2-3; 7 nucleotides match TRBD2. This CDR3 region has 15 residues. Looked up from germline, CDR1 is SGDLS and CDR2 is YYNGEE. V trimming: 0 bases; J trimming: 7 bases; junction bases outside the gene matches: 8. The CDR3 spells CASSVGSEGGYTQYF. CDR3 bases: TGTGCCAGCAGCGTAGGCTCGGAGGGAGGGTATACGCAGTATTTT.

The chain carries TRBV11-2 and TRBJ1-4, with 7 bases identical to TRBD1. After removal of 5 bases from V and 3 bases from J, the junction contained 15 bases not matched to a gene. Germline V CDR1 and CDR2: SGHAT, FQNNGV. This CDR3 contains 18 residues. The CDR3 reads CASSAVAPWGTANEKLFF. CDR3 nucleotides: TGTGCCAGCAGCGCGGTAGCCCCTTGGGGGACAGCTAATGAAAAACTGTTTTTT.

The V gene is TRBV27, the J gene TRBJ2-1; TRBD1 might be the D (6 bases). Trimming removed 6 bases at V and 8 bases at J, with 11 bases between. Germline V gene data show CDR1 as MNHEY and CDR2 as SMNVEV (reference sequence). CDR3 length: 12 amino acids. CDR3 coding DNA: TGTGCCAGCAGCCCCCCAGGGGATGAGCAGTTCTTC. This codes for CASSPPGDEQFF.

The gene calls are TRBV7-8 and TRBJ2-2, with D hard to call. Trimming took 5 bases from V and 2 from J, leaving 6 bases between them. Germline-derived CDR1 and CDR2 are SGHVS and FQNEAQ. The CDR3 covers 13 residues. For the CDR3, the DNA is TGTGCCAGCAGCCGTGTAAACACCGGGGAGCTGTTTTTT. Translated: CASSRVNTGELFF.

The rearrangement uses TRBV6-5 and TRBJ1-2; a weak D match, TRBD1 (6 bases). CDR1 and CDR2 (germline): MNHEY, SVGAGI. The CDR3 sequence is 15 residues long. V was cut by 4 bases and J by 3 bases, with 15 bases left in between. This chain's CDR3 is CASSSTGLSYYGYTF. The CDR3 DNA reads TGTGCCAGCAGTTCAACAGGGTTGTCTTACTATGGCTACACCTTC.

J is TRBJ1-4 and V is TRBV14, with D hard to call. V was shortened by 3 bases and J by 12 bases, with 11 bases between the two germline ends. Germline V CDR1 and CDR2: SGHDN, FVKESK. This CDR3 is built from 12 residues. The CDR3 spells CASSHSGKQLFF. In DNA form, the CDR3 reads TGTGCCAGCAGCCATTCAGGAAAACAACTGTTTTTT.

This chain links TRBV12-5 with TRBJ2-5; TRBD2 matches 11 bases. CDR1 is LGHNT and CDR2 is FRNRAP in the germline V gene. Germline trimming cut 6 bases from V and 0 bases from J; bases unmatched to any gene: 6. The CDR3 runs 16 residues. CDR3 DNA sequence: TGTGCTAGTGGGCCGGGACTAGCGGACTACCAAGAGACCCAGTACTTC. It yields the protein CASGPGLADYQETQYF.

The V gene is TRBV7-9, the J gene TRBJ2-7; no definite D call. This CDR3 is built from 13 residues. Looked up from germline, CDR1 is SEHNR and CDR2 is FQNEAQ (reference sequence). Deletions cut 1 base from V and 0 bases from J, with 4 bases between. The CDR3 spells CASSLDTSYEQYF. The CDR3 DNA reads as TGTGCCAGCAGCTTAGACACCTCCTACGAGCAGTACTTC.

The count of this clone is one. V and J are TRBV4-1 and TRBJ2-3; 15 positions match TRBD2. The V gene's germline CDR1 is MGHRA and CDR2 YSYEKL. The ends lost 1 base at V and 3 bases at J; junction bases unmatched: 11. The CDR3 is made up of 20 amino acids. The CDR3 nucleotides are TGCGCCAGCAGCCAAGCCGCCGGACTAGCGGGAGGGGAGGGTACAGATACGCAGTATTTT. It translates to CASSQAAGLAGGEGTDTQYF.

The chain carries TRBV7-2 and TRBJ1-4; a possible D gene is TRBD1 (6 bases). There are 15 residues in the CDR3. Germline assignment: CDR1 SGHTA and CDR2 FQGNSA. Trimming removed 1 base from V and 7 bases from J, with 13 bases in between. The CDR3 sequence: CASSLGQVSGEKLFF. CDR3 sequence (DNA): TGTGCCAGCAGCTTAGGACAGGTCAGCGGTGAAAAACTGTTTTTT. Together with reference TRBV7-2 and TRBJ1-4, the CDR3 gives the full variable domain: GAGVSQSPSNKVTEKGKDVELRCDPISGHTALYWYRQSLGQGLEFLIYFQGNSAPDKSGLPSDRFSAERTGGSVSTLTIQRTQQEDSAVYLCASSLGQVSGEKLFFGSGTQLSVL.

The chain couples TRBV9 to TRBJ1-1; possibly TRBD1 for D (6 bases). The germline V and J ends were trimmed by 3 bases and 1 base, with 13 bases remaining between them. This CDR3 contains 15 residues. Germline assignment: CDR1 SGDLS and CDR2 YYNGEE. The CDR3 spells CASSAQGQPNTEAFF. The CDR3 DNA reads as TGTGCCAGCAGCGCTCAAGGACAGCCGAACACTGAAGCTTTCTTT. The whole variable domain, remainder taken from reference TRBV9 and TRBJ1-1, is DSGVTQTPKHLITATGQRVTLRCSPRSGDLSVYWYQQSLDQGLQFLIQYYNGEERAKGNILERFSAQQFPDLHSELNLSSLELGDSALYFCASSAQGQPNTEAFFGQGTRLTVV.

The V gene is TRBV5-1, the J gene TRBJ2-7; D is possibly TRBD2 (7 bases). Trimming shortened V by 4 bases and J by 5 bases, and 22 bases separated the two germline ends. This CDR3 contains 16 residues. Germline loops: CDR1 SGHRS, CDR2 YFSETQ. The CDR3 region has the DNA TGCGCCAGCAGCGCGATTGGGGGGGGGCTGATACACGAGCAGTACTTC. Translating it yields CASSAIGGGLIHEQYF.

This clone appeared once. The rearrangement uses TRBV6-5 and TRBJ1-5; a weak D match, TRBD1 (5 bases). Germline V gives CDR1 MNHEY, CDR2 SVGAGI. Trimming pared 4 bases from V and 3 bases from J, leaving 7 bases between. CDR3 size: 13 residues. Here the CDR3 DNA reads TGTGCCAGCAGTTTACAGGTCAATCAGCCCCAGCATTTT. This translates into CASSLQVNQPQHF.

The table lists this clone with a count of one. J is TRBJ1-1 and V is TRBV2, with TRBD1 matching over 9 bases. The CDR3 is 15 amino acids. Germline CDR1 SNHLY, CDR2 FYNNEI. V trimming: 4 bases; J trimming: 5 bases; junction bases outside the gene matches: 8. The chain's CDR3 is CASSGDRASGTEAFF. The DNA of the CDR3 is TGTGCCAGCAGTGGGGACAGGGCATCTGGGACTGAAGCTTTCTTT.

V and J are TRBV5-4 and TRBJ2-7; a weak D match, TRBD2 (6 bases). Germline CDR1 SGHNT, CDR2 YYREEE (reference sequence). This CDR3 is built from 12 residues. V was trimmed by 3 bases and J by 3 bases, leaving 7 bases between them. In DNA form, the CDR3 reads TGTGCCAGCAGCTGGGGGGACTACGAGCAGTACTTC. It encodes CASSWGDYEQYF.

The rearrangement joins TRBV10-3 to TRBJ2-1; the match to TRBD2 covers 12 bases. The V gene end was trimmed by 9 bases and the J gene end by 6 bases; junction bases not matched to a gene: 12. CDR3 length: 16 amino acids. Per the germline V gene, CDR1 is ENHRY and CDR2 is SYGVKD. The CDR3 bases are TGTGCCATTGCTAGCGGGGGGGCAGAATTGGGCAATGAGCAGTTCTTC. Its translation is CAIASGGAELGNEQFF.

This clone has only a few counts. This rearrangement joins TRBV2 to TRBJ2-7; 8 bases map to TRBD1. Germline assignment: CDR1 SNHLY and CDR2 FYNNEI. The CDR3 length is 14 residues. After removal of 6 bases from V and 6 bases from J, the junction contained 10 bases not matched to a gene. The CDR3 DNA reads TGTGCCAGCAGAGGGCCCGGGACAGGTTCCGAGCAGTACTTC. Translated, it gives CASRGPGTGSEQYF.

This clone was picked up one time. The CDR3 nucleotides are TGCGCCAGCAGCCAGGACTTGACATACACCTATGGCTACACCTTC. Residues: CASSQDLTYTYGYTF. This chain uses TRBV4-1 with TRBJ1-2; D uncertain. Germline CDR1 and CDR2: MGHRA and YSYEKL. The germline V and J ends were trimmed by 3 bases and 4 bases, with 15 bases remaining between them. CDR3 length: 15 amino acids.

The chain joins TRBV19 to TRBJ2-5; 7 bases fit TRBD2. V lost 5 bases to trimming and J lost 5 bases; unmatched junction nucleotides: 5. CDR1 is LNHDA and CDR2 is SQIVND in the germline V gene (reference sequence). The CDR3 is 13 amino acids. CDR3 nucleotide sequence: TGTGCCAGTAGTCTGGGGAGGGAGGAGACCCAGTACTTC. Translation: CASSLGREETQYF.

The chain combines TRBV9 with TRBJ1-3; D is perhaps TRBD1 (6 bases). The germline V gene encodes CDR1 SGDLS and CDR2 YYNGEE. The CDR3 totals 15 residues. V was cut by 1 base and J by 1 base, with 9 bases left in between. CDR3 loop: CASSVTGSSGNTIYF. The CDR3 DNA reads TGTGCCAGCAGCGTAACAGGGTCGTCTGGAAACACCATATATTTT.

V gene TRBV25-1 combines with J gene TRBJ1-1; 9 bases line up with TRBD1. Germline trimming cut 10 bases from V and 3 bases from J; bases unmatched to any gene: 6. The CDR3 consists of 13 residues. Germline loops: CDR1 MGHDK, CDR2 SYGVNS. In DNA, the CDR3 is TGTGCCACTAGAGGACAGGGGTACACTGAAGCTTTCTTT. Residues: CATRGQGYTEAFF.

The V and J genes are TRBV5-1 and TRBJ1-2; D possibly corresponds to TRBD1 (5 bases). The CDR3 is 14 amino acids. CDR1 SGHRS and CDR2 YFSETQ come from the germline V gene. V was trimmed by 1 base and J by 4 bases, leaving 11 bases between them. The CDR3 protein is CASSLLQGGYGYTF. The CDR3 nucleotides are TGCGCCAGCAGCTTGTTGCAGGGAGGCTATGGCTACACCTTC.

The count of this clone is one. This chain links TRBV5-4 with TRBJ1-1, with D perhaps TRBD1 (6 bases). Between the trimmed V and J ends, which lost 4 bases and 4 bases, there was a span of 14 bases. Per the germline V gene, CDR1 is SGHNT and CDR2 is YYREEE (reference sequence). There are 14 residues in the CDR3. CDR3 DNA sequence: TGTGCCAGCAGCCCTACGACAGGCTCCACTGAAGCTTTCTTT. Translation: CASSPTTGSTEAFF.

The V and J genes are TRBV18 and TRBJ1-2; D is undetermined. The CDR3 runs 12 residues. The V and J ends lost 3 bases and 5 bases respectively, with 7 bases between them. Germline V gene data show CDR1 as KGHSH and CDR2 as LQKENI. CDR3 in amino acids: CASSPNGYGYTF. In DNA form, the CDR3 reads TGTGCCAGCTCACCGAACGGGTATGGCTACACCTTC.